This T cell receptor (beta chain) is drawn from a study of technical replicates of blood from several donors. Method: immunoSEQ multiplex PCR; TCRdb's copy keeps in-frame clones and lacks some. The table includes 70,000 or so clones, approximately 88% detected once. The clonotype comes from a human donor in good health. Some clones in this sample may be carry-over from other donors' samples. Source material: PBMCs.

For the CDR3, the DNA is TGTGCCAGCAGCTTAGGAGCGGGCTACGAGCAGTACTTC. Amino acid sequence: CASSLGAGYEQYF. This chain joins TRBV7-2 and TRBJ2-7, with a weak D call TRBD2 (6 bases). V dropped 1 base and J dropped 3 bases, with 7 bases sitting between them. Germline loops: CDR1 SGHTA, CDR2 FQGNSA. The CDR3 totals 13 residues.